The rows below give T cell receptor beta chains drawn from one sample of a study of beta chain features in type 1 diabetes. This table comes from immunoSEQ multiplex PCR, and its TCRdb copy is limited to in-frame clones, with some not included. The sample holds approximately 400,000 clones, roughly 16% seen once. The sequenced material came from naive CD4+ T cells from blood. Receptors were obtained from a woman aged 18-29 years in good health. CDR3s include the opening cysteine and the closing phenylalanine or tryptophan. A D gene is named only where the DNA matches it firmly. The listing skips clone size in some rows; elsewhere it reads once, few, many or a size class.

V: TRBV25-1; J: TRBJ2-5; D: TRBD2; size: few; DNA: TGTGCCAGCAGTGAATACTGGCTAGCGGGAGCAGAGACCCAGTACTTC; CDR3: CASSEYWLAGAETQYF
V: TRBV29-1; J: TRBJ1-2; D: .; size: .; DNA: TGCAGCGTTGAACGACAGGACAGTGGCTACACCTTC; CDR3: CSVERQDSGYTF
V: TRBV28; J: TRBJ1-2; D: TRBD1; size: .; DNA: TGTGCCAGCCTCCGGGACAGGGCAATGAGGGTCTATGGCTACACCTTC; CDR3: CASLRDRAMRVYGYTF
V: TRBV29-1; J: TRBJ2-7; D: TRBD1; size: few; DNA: TGCAGCGGGGGAGGACAGGGCCCATCCTACGAGCAGTACTTC; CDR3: CSGGGQGPSYEQYF
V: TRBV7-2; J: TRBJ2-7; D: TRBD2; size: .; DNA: TGTGCCAGCAGCTTAGTCAGCGGGACGAATTACGAGCAGTACTTC; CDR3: CASSLVSGTNYEQYF
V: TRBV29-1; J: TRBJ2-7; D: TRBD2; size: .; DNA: TGCAGCGTGCGAGGGACTAGCAATGTCAACGAGCAGTACTTC; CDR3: CSVRGTSNVNEQYF
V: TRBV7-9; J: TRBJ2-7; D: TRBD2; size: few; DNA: TGTGCCAGCAGCTTAGTTGCGGGAGCCTACGAGCAGTACTTC; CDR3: CASSLVAGAYEQYF
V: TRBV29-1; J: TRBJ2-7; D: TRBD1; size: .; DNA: TGCAGCGTTGGCGACAGGGGGCTTAGCGAGCAGTACTTC; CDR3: CSVGDRGLSEQYF
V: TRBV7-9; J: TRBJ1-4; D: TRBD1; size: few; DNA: TGTGCCAGCAGCTGGGACAGGGGGTCTGAAAAACTGTTTTTT; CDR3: CASSWDRGSEKLFF
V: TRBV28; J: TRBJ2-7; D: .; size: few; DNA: TGTGCCAGCAGTTTATACAGGTACGAGCAGTACTTC; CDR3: CASSLYRYEQYF
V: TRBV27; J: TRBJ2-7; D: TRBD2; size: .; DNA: TGTGCCAGCAGGAAGCGGGAGGGCCACTGGGAGCAGTACTTC; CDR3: CASRKREGHWEQYF
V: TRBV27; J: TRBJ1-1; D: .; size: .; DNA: TGTGCCAGCAGTTCGCTAGGGGGACCCACTGAAGCTTTCTTT; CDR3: CASSSLGGPTEAFF
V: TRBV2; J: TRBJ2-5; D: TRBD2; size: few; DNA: TGTGCCAGCAGTGAGAGGACTAGCGGGTTAAAGACCCAGTACTTC; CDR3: CASSERTSGLKTQYF
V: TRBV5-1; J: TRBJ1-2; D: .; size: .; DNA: TGCGCCAGCGGACGGGGAGACTATGGCTACACCTTC; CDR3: CASGRGDYGYTF
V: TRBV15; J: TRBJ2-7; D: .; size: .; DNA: TGTGCCACCAGCAGAGATCGAGGGACAATCTCCTACGAGCAGTACTTC; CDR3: CATSRDRGTISYEQYF
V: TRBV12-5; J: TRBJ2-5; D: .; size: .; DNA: TGTGCTAGTGGTTCGAATACAGGGTATATGGAGACCCAGTACTTC; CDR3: CASGSNTGYMETQYF
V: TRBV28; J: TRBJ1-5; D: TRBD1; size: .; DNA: TGTGCCAGCAGCCGGACAGGGTTTAGCAATCAGCCCCAGCATTTT; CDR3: CASSRTGFSNQPQHF
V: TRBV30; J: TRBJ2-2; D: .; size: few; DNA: TGTGCCTGGAGAGCTGCGAACACCGGGGAGCTGTTTTTT; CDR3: CAWRAANTGELFF